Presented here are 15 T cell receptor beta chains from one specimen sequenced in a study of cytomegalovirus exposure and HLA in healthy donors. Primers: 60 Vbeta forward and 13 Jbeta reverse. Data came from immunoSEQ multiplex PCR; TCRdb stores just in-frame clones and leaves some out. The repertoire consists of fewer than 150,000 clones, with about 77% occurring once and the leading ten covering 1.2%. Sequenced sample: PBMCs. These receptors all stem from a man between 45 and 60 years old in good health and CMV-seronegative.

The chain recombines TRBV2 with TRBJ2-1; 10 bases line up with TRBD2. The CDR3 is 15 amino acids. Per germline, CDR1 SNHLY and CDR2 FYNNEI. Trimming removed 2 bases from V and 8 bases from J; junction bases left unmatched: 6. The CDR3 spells CASSERSSGSYEQFF. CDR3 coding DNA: TGTGCCAGCAGTGAAAGGTCTAGCGGGAGCTATGAGCAGTTCTTC.

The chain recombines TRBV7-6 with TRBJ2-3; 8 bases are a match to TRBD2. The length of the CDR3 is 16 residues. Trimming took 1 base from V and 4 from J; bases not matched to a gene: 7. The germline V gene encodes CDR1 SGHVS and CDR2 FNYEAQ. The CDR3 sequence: CASSLGGSGTADTQYF. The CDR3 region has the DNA TGTGCCAGCAGCTTAGGTGGTAGCGGGACGGCAGATACGCAGTATTTT.

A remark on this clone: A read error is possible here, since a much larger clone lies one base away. CDR3 region: CASSFGTGGYEQYF. CDR3 nucleotides: TGTGCCAGCAGTTTCGGGACAGGGGGCTACGAGCAGTACTTC. The gene calls are TRBV6-6 and TRBJ2-7; TRBD1 matches at 11 bases. Trimming at V came to 4 bases and at J to 3 bases, leaving 2 bases not matched to a gene. The CDR3 runs 14 residues. Germline CDR1 MNHNY, CDR2 SVGAGI (reference sequence).

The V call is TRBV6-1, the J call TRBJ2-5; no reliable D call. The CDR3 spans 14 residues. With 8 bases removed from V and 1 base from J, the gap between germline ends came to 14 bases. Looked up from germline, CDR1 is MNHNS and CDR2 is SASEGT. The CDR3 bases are TGTGCCAGCCGTTCGAGGCACCGCCAAGAGACCCAGTACTTC. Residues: CASRSRHRQETQYF.

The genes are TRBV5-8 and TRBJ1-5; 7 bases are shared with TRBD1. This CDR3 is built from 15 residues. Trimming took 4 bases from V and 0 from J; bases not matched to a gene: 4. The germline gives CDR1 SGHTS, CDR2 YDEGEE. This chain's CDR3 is CASSPGQVSNQPQHF. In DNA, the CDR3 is TGTGCCAGCAGCCCCGGACAGGTTAGCAATCAGCCCCAGCATTTT. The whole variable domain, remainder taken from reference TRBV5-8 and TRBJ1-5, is EAGVTQSPTHLIKTRGQQATLRCSPISGHTSVYWYQQALGLGLQFLLWYDEGEERNRGNFPPRFSGRQFPNYSSELNVNALELEDSALYLCASSPGQVSNQPQHFGDGTRLSIL.

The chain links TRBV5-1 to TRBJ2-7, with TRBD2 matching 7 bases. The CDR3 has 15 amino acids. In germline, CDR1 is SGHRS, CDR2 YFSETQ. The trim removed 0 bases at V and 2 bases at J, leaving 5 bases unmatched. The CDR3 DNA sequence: TGCGCCAGCAGCTTGGCCGACGGGAGGACCTACGAGCAGTACTTC. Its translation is CASSLADGRTYEQYF.

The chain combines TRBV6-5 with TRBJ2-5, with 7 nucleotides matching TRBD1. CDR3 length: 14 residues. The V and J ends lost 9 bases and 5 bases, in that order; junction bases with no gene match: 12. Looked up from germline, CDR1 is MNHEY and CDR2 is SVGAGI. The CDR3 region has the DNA TGTGCCAGTCGGCGAGGGGGCTTGGGGGAGACCCAGTACTTC. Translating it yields CASRRGGLGETQYF.

This chain's CDR3 is CASSLIAGNYNEQFF. CDR3 in DNA: TGTGCCAGCAGTTTGATAGCGGGGAATTACAATGAGCAGTTCTTC. This rearrangement joins TRBV28 to TRBJ2-1; 8 bases fit TRBD2. The germline V gene encodes CDR1 MDHEN and CDR2 SYDVKM. The CDR3 extends over 15 amino acids. Trimming at V came to 3 bases and at J to 4 bases, leaving 5 bases not matched to a gene.

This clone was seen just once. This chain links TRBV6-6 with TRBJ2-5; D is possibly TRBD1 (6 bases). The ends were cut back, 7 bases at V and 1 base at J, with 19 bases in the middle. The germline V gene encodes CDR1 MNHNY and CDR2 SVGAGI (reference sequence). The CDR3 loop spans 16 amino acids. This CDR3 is CASNQFRGTLQETQYF. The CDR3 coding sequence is TGTGCCAGCAACCAATTCAGGGGCACCCTCCAAGAGACCCAGTACTTC.

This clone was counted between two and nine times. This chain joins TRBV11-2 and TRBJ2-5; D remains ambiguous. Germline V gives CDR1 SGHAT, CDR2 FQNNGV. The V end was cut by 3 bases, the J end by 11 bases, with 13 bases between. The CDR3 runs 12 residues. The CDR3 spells CASSFNGDLQYF. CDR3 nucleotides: TGTGCCAGCAGCTTTAACGGAGACCTGCAGTACTTC.

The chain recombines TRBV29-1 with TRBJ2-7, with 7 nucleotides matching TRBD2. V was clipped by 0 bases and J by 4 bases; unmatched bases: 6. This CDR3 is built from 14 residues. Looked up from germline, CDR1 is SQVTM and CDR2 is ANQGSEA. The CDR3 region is CSVEDLGEGYEQYF. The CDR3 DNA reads TGCAGCGTTGAAGATTTGGGGGAGGGTTACGAGCAGTACTTC.

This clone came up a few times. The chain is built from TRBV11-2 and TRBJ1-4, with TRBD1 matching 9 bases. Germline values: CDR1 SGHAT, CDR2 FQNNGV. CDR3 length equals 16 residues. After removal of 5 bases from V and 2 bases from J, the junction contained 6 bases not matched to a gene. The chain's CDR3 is CASSLGQGRTNEKLFF. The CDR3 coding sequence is TGTGCCAGCAGCCTGGGACAGGGAAGGACTAATGAAAAACTGTTTTTT. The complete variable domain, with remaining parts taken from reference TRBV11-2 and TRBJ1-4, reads EAGVAQSPRYKIIEKRQSVAFWCNPISGHATLYWYQQILGQGPKLLIQFQNNGVVDDSQLPKDRFSAERLKGVDSTLKIQPAKLEDSAVYLCASSLGQGRTNEKLFFGSGTQLSVL.

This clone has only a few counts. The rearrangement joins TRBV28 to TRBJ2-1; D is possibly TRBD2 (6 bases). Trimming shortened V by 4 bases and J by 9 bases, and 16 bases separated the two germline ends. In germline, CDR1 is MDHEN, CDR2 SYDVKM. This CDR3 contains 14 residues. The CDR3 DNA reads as TGTGCCAGCAGTTACTCCAGTAGGAGGGTTGAGCAGTTCTTC. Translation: CASSYSSRRVEQFF.

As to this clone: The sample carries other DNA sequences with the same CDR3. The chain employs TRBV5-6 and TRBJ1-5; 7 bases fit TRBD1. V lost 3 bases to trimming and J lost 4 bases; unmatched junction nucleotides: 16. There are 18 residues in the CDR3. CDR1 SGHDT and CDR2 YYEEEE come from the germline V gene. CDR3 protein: CASSYRDRGVGRNQPQHF. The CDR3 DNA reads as TGTGCCAGCAGCTACCGGGACAGAGGAGTCGGAAGAAATCAGCCCCAGCATTTT.

CDR3 sequence (DNA): TGTGCCAGCAGCTTAGCGGCGGGAGGTACTGAAGCTTTCTTT. Amino acid sequence: CASSLAAGGTEAFF. The chain carries TRBV7-8 and TRBJ1-1; no clear D. The CDR3 is 14 residues long. CDR1 and CDR2 (germline): SGHVS, FQNEAQ. Deletions cut 0 bases from V and 5 bases from J, with 10 bases between.